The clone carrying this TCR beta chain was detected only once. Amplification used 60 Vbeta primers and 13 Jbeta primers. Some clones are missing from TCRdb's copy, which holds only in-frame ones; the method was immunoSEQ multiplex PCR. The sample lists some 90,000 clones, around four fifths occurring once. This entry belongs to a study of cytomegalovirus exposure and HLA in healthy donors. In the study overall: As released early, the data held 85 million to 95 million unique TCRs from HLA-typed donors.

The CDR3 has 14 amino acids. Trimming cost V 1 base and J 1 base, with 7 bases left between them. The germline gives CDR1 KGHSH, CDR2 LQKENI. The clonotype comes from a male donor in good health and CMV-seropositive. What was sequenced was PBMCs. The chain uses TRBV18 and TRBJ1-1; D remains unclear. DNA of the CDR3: TGTGCCAGCTCACCACTGGGCAAGAACACTGAAGCTTTCTTT. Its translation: CASSPLGKNTEAFF.